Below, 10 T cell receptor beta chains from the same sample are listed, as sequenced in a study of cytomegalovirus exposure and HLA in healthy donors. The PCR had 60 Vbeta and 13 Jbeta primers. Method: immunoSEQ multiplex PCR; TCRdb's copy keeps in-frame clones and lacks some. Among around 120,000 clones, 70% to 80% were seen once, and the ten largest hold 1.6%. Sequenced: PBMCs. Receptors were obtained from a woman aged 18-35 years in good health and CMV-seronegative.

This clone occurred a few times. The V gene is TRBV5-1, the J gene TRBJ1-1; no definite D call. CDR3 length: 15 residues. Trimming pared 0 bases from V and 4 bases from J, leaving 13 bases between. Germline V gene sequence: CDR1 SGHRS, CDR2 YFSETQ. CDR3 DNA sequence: TGCGCCAGCAGCTTGGCCGATCCCCAGTTCACTGAAGCTTTCTTT. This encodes CASSLADPQFTEAFF.

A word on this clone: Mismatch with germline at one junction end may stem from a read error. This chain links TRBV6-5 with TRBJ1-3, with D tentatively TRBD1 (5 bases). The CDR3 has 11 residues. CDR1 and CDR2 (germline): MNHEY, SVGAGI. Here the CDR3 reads CASSSGGDASF. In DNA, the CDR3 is TGTGCCAGCAGTTCCGGAGGGGACGCATCCTTT.

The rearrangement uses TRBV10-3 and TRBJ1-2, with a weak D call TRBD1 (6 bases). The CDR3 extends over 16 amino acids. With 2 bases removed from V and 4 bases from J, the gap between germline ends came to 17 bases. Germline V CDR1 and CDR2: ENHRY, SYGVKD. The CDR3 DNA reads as TGTGCCATCAGTGAGAGGGGGGAGGGAGGCGCCTATGGCTACACCTTC. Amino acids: CAISERGEGGAYGYTF.

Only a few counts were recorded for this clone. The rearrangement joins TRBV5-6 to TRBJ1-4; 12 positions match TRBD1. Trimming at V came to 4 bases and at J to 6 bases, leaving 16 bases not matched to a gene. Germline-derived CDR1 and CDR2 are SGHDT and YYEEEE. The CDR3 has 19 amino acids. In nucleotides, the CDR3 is TGTGCCAGCAGCCGTACCGTGGGACAGGGGGCCGAAACGGATGAAAAACTGTTTTTT. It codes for CASSRTVGQGAETDEKLFF. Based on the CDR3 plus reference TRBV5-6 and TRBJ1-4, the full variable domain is DAGVTQSPTHLIKTRGQQVTLRCSPKSGHDTVSWYQQALGQGPQFIFQYYEEEERQRGNFPDRFSGHQFPNYSSELNVNALLLGDSALYLCASSRTVGQGAETDEKLFFGSGTQLSVL.

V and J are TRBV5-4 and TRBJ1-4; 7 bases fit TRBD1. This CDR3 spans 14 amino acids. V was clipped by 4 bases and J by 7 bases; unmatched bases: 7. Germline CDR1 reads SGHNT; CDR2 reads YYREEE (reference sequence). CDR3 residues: CASSRFGTVEKLFF. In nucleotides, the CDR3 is TGTGCCAGCAGCCGTTTTGGGACAGTTGAAAAACTGTTTTTT.

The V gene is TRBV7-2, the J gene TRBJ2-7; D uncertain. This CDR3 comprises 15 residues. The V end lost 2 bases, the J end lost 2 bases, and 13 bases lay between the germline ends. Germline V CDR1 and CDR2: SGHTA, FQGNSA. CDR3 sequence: CASSLHAYGTYEQYF. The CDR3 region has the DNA TGTGCCAGCAGCTTACATGCGTACGGTACCTACGAGCAGTACTTC. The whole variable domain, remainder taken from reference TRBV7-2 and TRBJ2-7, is GAGVSQSPSNKVTEKGKDVELRCDPISGHTALYWYRQSLGQGLEFLIYFQGNSAPDKSGLPSDRFSAERTGGSVSTLTIQRTQQEDSAVYLCASSLHAYGTYEQYFGPGTRLTVT.

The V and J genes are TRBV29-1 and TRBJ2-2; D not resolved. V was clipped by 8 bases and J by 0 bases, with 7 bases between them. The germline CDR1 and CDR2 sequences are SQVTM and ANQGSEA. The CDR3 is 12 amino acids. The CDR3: CSLLANTGELFF. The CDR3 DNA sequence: TGCAGCCTTCTCGCGAACACCGGGGAGCTGTTTTTT.

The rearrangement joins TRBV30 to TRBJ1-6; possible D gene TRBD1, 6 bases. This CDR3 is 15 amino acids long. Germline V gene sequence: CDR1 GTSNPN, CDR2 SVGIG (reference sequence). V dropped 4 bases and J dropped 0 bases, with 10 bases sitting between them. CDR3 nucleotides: TGTGCCTGGACACAGGGTAGCTCCTATAATTCACCCCTCCACTTT. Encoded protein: CAWTQGSSYNSPLHF. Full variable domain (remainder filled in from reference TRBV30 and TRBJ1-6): SQTIHQWPATLVQPVGSPLSLECTVEGTSNPNLYWYRQAAGRGLQLLFYSVGIGQISSEVPQNLSASRPQDRQFILSSKKLLLSDSGFYLCAWTQGSSYNSPLHFGNGTRLTVT.

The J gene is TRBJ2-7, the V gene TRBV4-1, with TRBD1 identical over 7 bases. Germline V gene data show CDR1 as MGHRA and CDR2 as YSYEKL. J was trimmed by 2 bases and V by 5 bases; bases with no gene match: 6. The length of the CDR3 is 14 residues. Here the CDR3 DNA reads TGCGCCAGCAGCTCATTACAGGGGACCTACGAGCAGTACTTC. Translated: CASSSLQGTYEQYF.

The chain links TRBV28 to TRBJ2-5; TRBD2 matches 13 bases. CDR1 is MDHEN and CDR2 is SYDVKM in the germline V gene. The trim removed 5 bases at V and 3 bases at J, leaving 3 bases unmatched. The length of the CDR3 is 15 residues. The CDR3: CASSPTSGGEETQYF. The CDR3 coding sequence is TGTGCCAGCAGTCCTACTAGCGGGGGGGAAGAGACCCAGTACTTC.